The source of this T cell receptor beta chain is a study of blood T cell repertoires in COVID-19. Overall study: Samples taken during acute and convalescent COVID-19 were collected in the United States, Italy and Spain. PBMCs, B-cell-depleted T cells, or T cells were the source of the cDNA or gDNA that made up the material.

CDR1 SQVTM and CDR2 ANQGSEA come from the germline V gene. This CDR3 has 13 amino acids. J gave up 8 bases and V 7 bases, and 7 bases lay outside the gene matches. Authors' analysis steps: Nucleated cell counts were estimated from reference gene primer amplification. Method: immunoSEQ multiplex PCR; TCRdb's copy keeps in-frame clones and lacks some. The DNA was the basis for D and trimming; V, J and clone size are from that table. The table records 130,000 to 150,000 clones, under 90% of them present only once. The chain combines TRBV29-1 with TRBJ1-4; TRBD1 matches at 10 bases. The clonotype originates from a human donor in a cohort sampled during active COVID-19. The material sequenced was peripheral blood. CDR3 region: CSAWDRGGEKLFF. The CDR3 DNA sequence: TGCAGCGCCTGGGACAGGGGAGGCGAAAAACTGTTTTTT.